This T cell receptor beta chain was recorded in a study of T cells after yellow fever vaccination. The study's findings and limits: The presence of abundant clonotypes contaminating from the bulk population was possible in FACS-sorted repertoires.

In TCRdb, the 5' RACE reads were re-called with MiXCR into one record per CDR3 protein. Seen here are about 320,000 distinct CDR3 sequences, over 3.5% observed once, and the top ten hold around 19%. This clonotype was found many times. The antigen is undetermined. V trimming: 2 bases; J trimming: 4 bases; junction bases outside the gene matches: 5. The CDR3 totals 15 residues. Germline CDR1 LNHNV, CDR2 YYDKDF (reference sequence). V usage is TRBV15 and J usage is TRBJ2-4, with TRBD1 identical over 7 bases. This clonotype was obtained from a man aged 18 to 35 who received the YFV17D yellow fever vaccine. Sequenced here: PBMCs, sampled 15 days after the yellow fever booster vaccination. The CDR3 sequence: CATSRPGTVKNIQYF. CDR3 sequence (DNA): TGTGCCACCAGCAGACCCGGGACAGTGAAAAACATTCAGTACTTC.